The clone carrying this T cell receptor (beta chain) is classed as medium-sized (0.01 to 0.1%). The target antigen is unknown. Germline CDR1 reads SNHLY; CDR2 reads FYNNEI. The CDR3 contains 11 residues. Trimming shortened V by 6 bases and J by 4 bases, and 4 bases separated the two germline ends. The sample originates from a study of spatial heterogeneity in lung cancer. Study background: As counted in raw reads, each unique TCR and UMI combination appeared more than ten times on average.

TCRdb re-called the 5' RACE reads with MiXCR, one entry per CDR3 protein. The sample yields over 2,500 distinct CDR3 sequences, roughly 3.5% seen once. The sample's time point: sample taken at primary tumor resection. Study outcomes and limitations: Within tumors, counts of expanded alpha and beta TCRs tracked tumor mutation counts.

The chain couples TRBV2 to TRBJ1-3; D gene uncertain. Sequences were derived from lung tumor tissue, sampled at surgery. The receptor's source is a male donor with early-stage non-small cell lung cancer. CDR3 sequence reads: CASRQGNTIYF. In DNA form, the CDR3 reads TGTGCCAGCAGGCAGGGAAACACCATATATTTT.